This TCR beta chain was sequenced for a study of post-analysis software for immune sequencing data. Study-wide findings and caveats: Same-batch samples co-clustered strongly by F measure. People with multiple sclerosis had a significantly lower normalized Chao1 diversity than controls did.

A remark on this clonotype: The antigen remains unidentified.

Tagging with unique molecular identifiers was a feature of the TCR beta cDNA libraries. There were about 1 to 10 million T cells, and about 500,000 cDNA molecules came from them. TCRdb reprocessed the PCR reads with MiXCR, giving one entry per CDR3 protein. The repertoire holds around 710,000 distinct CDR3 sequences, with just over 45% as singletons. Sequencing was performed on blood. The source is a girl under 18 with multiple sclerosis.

DNA for the CDR3: TGCAGCGTTGGAGGGGGACTAGCGGGAGATAATGAGCAGTTCTTC. Translating it yields CSVGGGLAGDNEQFF. The rearrangement links TRBV29-1 to TRBJ2-1; 14 bases map to TRBD2. The CDR3 loop spans 15 amino acids. CDR1 and CDR2 from the germline V gene are SQVTM and ANQGSEA. V shed 4 bases, J shed 7 bases, and the junction held 6 bases outside the gene matches.